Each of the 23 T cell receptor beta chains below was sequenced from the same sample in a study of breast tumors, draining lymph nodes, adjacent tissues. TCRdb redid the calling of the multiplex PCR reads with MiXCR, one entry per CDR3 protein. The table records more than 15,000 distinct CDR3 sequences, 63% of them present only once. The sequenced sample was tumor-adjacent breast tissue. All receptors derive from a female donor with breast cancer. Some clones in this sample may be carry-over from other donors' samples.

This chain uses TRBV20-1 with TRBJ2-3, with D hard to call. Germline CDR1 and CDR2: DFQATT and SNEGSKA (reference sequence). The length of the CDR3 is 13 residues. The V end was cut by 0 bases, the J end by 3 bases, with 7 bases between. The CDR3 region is CSAREVGTDTQYF. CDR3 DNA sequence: TGCAGTGCTAGAGAGGTGGGAACAGATACGCAGTATTTT.

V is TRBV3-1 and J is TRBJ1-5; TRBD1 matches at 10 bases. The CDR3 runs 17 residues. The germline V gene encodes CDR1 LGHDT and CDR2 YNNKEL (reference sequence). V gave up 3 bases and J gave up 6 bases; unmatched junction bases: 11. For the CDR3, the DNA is TGTGCCAGCAGCCATGTGGGACAGGGGATCTTTCGTCAGCCCCAGCATTTT. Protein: CASSHVGQGIFRQPQHF. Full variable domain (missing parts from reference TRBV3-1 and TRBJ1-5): DTAVSQTPKYLVTQMGNDKSIKCEQNLGHDTMYWYKQDSKKFLKIMFSYNNKELIINETVPNRFSPKSPDKAHLNLHINSLELGDSAVYFCASSHVGQGIFRQPQHFGDGTRLSIL.

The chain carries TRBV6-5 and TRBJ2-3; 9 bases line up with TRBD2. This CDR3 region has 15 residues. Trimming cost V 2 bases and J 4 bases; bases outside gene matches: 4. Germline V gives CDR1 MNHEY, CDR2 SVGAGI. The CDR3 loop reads CASSYRGGGADTQYF. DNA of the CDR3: TGTGCCAGCAGTTACCGCGGGGGGGGTGCAGATACGCAGTATTTT.

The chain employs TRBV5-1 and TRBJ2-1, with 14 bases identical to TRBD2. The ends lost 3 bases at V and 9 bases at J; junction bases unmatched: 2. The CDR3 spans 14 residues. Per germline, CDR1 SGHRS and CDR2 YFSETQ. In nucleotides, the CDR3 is TGCGCCAGCAGCTCCGGACTAGCGGGAGGTGAGCAGTTCTTC. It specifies CASSSGLAGGEQFF. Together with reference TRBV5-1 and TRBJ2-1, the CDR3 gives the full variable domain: KAGVTQTPRYLIKTRGQQVTLSCSPISGHRSVSWYQQTPGQGLQFLFEYFSETQRNKGNFPGRFSGRQFSNSRSEMNVSTLELGDSALYLCASSSGLAGGEQFFGPGTRLTVL.

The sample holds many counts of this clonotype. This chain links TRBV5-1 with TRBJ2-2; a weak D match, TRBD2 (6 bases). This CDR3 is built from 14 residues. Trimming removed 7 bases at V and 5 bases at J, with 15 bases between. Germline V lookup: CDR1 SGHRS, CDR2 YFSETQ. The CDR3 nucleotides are TGCGCCAGCGGGGGAGGAATGGAAACCGGGGAGCTGTTTTTT. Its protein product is CASGGGMETGELFF.

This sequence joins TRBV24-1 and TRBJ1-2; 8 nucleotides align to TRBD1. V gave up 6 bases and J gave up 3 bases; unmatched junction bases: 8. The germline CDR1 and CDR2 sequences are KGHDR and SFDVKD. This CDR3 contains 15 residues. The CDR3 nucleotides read TGTGCCACCAGTTTTGGACAGGGACGTGACTATGGCTACACCTTC. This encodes CATSFGQGRDYGYTF.

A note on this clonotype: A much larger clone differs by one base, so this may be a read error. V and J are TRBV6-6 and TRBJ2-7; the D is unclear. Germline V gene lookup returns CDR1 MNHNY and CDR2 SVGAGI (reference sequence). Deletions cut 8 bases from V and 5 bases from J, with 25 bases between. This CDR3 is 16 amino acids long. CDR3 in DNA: TGTGCCAGCCGTCACGGTCCCCCGTCTTTAAGGAACGAGCAGTACTTC. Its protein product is CASRHGPPSLRNEQYF.

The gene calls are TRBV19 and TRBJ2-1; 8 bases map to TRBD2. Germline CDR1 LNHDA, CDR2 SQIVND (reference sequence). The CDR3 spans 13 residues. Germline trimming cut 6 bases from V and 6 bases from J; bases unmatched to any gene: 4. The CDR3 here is CASRGLVTNEQFF. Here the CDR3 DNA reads TGTGCCAGTAGGGGACTAGTTACCAATGAGCAGTTCTTC. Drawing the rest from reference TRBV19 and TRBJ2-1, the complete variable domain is DGGITQSPKYLFRKEGQNVTLSCEQNLNHDAMYWYRQDPGQGLRLIYYSQIVNDFQKGDIAEGYSVSREKKESFPLTVTSAQKNPTAFYLCASRGLVTNEQFFGPGTRLTVL.

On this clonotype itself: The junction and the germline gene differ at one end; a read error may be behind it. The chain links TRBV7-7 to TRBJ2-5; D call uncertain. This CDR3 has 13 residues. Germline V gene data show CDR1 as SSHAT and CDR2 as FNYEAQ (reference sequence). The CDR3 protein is CASSLVLQETQYF. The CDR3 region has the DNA TGTGCTAGCAGCTTAGTTCTGCAAGAGACCCAGTACTTC.

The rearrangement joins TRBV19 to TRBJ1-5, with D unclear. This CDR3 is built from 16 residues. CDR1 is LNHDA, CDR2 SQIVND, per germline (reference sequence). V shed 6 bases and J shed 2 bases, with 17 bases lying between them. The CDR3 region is CASSPSTGHGNQPQHF. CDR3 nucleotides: TGTGCCAGTAGCCCCTCGACCGGGCACGGCAATCAGCCCCAGCATTTT.

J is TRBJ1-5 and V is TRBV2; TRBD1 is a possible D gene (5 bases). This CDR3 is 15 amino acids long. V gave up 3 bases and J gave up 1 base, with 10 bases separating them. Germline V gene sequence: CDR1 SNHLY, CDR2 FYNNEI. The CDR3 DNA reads TGTGCCAGCAGTGACAGGGTGATCAGCAATCAGCCCCAGCATTTT. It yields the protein CASSDRVISNQPQHF.

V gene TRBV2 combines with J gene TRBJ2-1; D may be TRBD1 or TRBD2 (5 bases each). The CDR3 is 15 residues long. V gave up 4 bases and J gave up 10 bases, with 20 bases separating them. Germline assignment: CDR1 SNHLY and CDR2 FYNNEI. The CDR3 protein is CASSVGPGPNSEQFF. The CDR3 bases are TGTGCCAGCAGTGTGGGACCGGGGCCCAACAGCGAGCAGTTCTTC.

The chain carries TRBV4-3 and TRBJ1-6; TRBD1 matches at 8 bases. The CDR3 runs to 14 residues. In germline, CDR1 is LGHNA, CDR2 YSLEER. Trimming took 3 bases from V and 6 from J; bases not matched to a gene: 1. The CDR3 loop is CASSQGQVNSPLHF. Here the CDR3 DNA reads TGCGCCAGCAGCCAGGGACAGGTTAATTCACCCCTCCACTTT.

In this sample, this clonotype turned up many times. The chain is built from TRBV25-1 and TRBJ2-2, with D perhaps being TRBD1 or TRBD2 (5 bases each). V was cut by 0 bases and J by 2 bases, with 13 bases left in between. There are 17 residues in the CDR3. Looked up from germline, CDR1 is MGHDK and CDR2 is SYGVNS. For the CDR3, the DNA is TGTGCCAGCAGTGAATATTTGGCAGGGAGAAACACCGGGGAGCTGTTTTTT. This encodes CASSEYLAGRNTGELFF.

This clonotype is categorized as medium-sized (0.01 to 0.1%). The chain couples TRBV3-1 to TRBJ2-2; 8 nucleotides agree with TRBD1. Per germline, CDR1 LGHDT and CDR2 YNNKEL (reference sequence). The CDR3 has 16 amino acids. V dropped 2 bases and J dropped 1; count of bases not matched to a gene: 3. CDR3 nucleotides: TGTGCCAGCAGCCAATTAGGGACAGGGAACACCGGGGAGCTGTTTTTT. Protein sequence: CASSQLGTGNTGELFF.

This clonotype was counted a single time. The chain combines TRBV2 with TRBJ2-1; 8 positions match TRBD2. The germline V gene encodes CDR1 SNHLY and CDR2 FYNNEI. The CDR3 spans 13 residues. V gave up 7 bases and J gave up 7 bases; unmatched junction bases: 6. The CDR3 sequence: CASKPAGVNEQFF. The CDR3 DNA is TGTGCCAGCAAACCAGCGGGAGTGAATGAGCAGTTCTTC.

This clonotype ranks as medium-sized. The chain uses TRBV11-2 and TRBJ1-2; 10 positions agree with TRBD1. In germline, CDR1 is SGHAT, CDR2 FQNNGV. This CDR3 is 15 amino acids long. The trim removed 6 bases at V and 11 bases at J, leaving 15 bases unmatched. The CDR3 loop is CASRRGGTGDVGYTF. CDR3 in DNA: TGTGCCAGCAGACGGGGGGGGACAGGGGATGTTGGTTACACCTTC.

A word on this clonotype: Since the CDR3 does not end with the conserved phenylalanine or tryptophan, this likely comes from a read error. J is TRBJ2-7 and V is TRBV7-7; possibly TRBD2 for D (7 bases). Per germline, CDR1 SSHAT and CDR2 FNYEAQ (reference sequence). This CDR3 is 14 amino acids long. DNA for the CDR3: TGTGCTAGCGGCCCAGGGGAGGGCTTATACGGGCAGTACCTC. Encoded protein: CASGPGEGLYGQYL.

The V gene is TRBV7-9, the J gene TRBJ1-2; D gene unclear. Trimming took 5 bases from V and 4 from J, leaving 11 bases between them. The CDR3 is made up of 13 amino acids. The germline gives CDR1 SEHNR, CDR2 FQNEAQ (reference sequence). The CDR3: CASSVQTFYGYTF. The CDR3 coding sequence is TGTGCCAGCAGCGTACAAACTTTCTATGGCTACACCTTC. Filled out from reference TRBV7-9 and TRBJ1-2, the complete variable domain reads DTGVSQNPRHKITKRGQNVTFRCDPISEHNRLYWYRQTLGQGPEFLTYFQNEAQLEKSRLLSDRFSAERPKGSFSTLEIQRTEQGDSAMYLCASSVQTFYGYTFGSGTRLTVV.

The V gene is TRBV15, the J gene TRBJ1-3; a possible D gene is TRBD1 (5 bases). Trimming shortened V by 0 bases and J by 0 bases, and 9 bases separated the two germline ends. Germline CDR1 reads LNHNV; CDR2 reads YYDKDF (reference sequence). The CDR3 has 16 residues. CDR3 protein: CATSRDRANSGNTIYF. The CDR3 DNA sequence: TGTGCCACCAGCAGAGACAGGGCCAACTCTGGAAACACCATATATTTT. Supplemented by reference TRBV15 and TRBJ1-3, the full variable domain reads DAMVIQNPRYQVTQFGKPVTLSCSQTLNHNVMYWYQQKSSQAPKLLFHYYDKDFNNEADTPDNFQSRRPNTSFCFLDIRSPGLGDTAMYLCATSRDRANSGNTIYFGEGSWLTVV.

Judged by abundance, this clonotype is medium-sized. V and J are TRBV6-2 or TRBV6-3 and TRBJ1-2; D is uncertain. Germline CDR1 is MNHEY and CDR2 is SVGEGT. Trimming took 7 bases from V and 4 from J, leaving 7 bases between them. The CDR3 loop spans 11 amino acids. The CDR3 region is CASKSAYGYTF. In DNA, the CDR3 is TGTGCCAGCAAATCCGCCTATGGCTACACCTTC.

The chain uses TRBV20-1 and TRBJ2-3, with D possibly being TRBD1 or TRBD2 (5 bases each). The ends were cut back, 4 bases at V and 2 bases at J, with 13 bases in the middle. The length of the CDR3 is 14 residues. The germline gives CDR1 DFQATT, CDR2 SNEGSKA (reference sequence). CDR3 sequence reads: CSAKERGSTDTQYF. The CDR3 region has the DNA TGCAGTGCTAAGGAGAGGGGATCCACAGATACGCAGTATTTT.

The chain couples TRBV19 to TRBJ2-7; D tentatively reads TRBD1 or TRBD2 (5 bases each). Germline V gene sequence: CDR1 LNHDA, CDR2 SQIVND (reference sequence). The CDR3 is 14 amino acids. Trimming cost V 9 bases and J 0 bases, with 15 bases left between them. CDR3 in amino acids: CARNRGSSSYEQYF. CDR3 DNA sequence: TGTGCCAGAAATCGGGGCTCAAGCTCCTACGAGCAGTACTTC.